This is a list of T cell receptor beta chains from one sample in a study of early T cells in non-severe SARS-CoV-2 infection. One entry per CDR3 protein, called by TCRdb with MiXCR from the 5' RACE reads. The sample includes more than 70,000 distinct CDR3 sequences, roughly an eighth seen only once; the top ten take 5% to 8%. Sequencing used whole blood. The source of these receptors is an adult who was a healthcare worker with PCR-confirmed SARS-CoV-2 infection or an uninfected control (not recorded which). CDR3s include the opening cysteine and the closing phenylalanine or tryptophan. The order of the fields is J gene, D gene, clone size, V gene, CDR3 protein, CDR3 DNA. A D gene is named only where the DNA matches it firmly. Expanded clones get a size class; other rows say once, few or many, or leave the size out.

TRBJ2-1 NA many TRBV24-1 CATPQVANTDNEQFF TGTGCCACTCCACAGGTGGCAAATACAGACAATGAGCAGTTCTTC
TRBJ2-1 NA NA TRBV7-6 CASSSRTDEQFF TGTGCCAGCAGCTCGAGGACGGATGAGCAGTTCTTC
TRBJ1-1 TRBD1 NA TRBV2 CASRVGQGGLTEAFF TGTGCCAGCAGAGTAGGACAGGGAGGTTTGACTGAAGCTTTCTTT
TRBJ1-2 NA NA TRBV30 CAWSVLVFRVGNYGYTF TGTGCCTGGAGTGTACTTGTTTTCAGGGTCGGAAACTATGGCTACACCTTC
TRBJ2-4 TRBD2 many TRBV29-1 CSVDDGGRADKNIQYF TGCAGCGTTGACGACGGCGGGAGGGCGGACAAAAACATTCAGTACTTC
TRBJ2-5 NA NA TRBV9 CASSVGIVRETQYF TGTGCCAGCAGCGTAGGGATAGTTCGGGAGACCCAGTACTTC
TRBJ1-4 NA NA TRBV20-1 CSAKVPAGKLFF TGCAGTGCCAAGGTGCCGGCTGGAAAACTGTTTTTT
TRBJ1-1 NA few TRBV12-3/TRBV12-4 CASSYMNTEAFF TGTGCCAGCAGTTACATGAACACTGAAGCTTTCTTT
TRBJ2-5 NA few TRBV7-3 CASSSPPGTQYF TGTGCCAGCAGCTCCCCCCCTGGGACCCAGTACTTC
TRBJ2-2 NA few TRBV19 CASSMVREHGELFF TGTGCCAGTAGTATGGTTCGAGAACACGGGGAGCTGTTTTTT
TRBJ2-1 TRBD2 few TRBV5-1 CASSPTLAGGRNEQFF TGCGCCAGCAGCCCCACTCTAGCGGGAGGTAGGAATGAGCAGTTCTTC
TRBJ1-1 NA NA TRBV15 CATSRGGGFTEAFF TGTGCCACCAGCAGAGGCGGAGGTTTCACTGAAGCTTTCTTT
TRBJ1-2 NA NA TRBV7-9 CASSYPTYGYTF TGTGCCAGCAGCTACCCGACTTATGGCTACACCTTC
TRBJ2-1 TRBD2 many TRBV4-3 CASSRVTSGSSGEQFF TGCGCCAGCAGCCGAGTGACTAGCGGGAGTTCCGGTGAGCAGTTCTTC
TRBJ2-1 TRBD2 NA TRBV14 CASSPTRLAAYNEQFF TGTGCCAGCAGCCCAACCCGACTAGCGGCGTACAATGAGCAGTTCTTC
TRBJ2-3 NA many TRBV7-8 CASSFRDKDTQYF TGTGCCAGCAGCTTTAGGGACAAAGATACGCAGTATTTT
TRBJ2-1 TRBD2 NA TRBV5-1 CASSLGAGVLNEQFF TGCGCCAGCAGCTTGGGAGCGGGAGTGTTAAATGAGCAGTTCTTC
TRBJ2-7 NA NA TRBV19 CASRPTGKESYEQYF TGTGCCAGTAGGCCGACCGGGAAAGAGTCCTACGAGCAGTACTTC
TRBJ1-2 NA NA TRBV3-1 CATQSTANYGYTF TGTGCCACCCAATCGACAGCTAACTATGGCTACACCTTC
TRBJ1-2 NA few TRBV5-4 CASSLIPNYGYTF TGTGCCAGCAGCTTAATCCCGAACTATGGCTACACCTTC
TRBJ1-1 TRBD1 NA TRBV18 CASSTDRGHTEAFF TGTGCCAGCTCAACAGACAGGGGTCACACTGAAGCTTTCTTT
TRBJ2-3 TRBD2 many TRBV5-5 CASSFQREVADTQYF TGTGCCAGCAGCTTCCAGCGGGAGGTTGCAGATACGCAGTATTTT
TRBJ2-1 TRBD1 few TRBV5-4 CASSPPGQGYTNEQFF TGTGCCAGCAGCCCACCGGGACAGGGGTATACTAATGAGCAGTTCTTC
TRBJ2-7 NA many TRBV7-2 CASTSGAGGIYEQYF TGTGCCAGCACATCGGGGGCAGGGGGTATCTACGAGCAGTACTTC
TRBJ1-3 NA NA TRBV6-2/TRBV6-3 CAITPSSASGNTIYF TGTGCCATTACCCCCAGCAGCGCCTCTGGAAACACCATATATTTT
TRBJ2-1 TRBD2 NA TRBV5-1 CASSLAGSGTSGHNEQFF TGCGCCAGCAGCTTGGCGGGGTCGGGGACTAGCGGGCACAATGAGCAGTTCTTC
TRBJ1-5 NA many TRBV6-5 CASSRDPNQPQHF TGTGCCAGCAGTCGCGATCCCAATCAGCCCCAGCATTTT
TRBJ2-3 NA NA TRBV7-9 CASSSSVDTQYF TGTGCCAGCAGCTCCTCAGTAGATACGCAGTATTTT
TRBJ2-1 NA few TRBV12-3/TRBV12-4 CASSLTRLSYNEQFF TGTGCCAGCAGTTTAACCCGCCTTTCCTACAATGAGCAGTTCTTC
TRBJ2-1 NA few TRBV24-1 CATSGYYNEQFF TGTGCCACCAGTGGCTATTACAATGAGCAGTTCTTC
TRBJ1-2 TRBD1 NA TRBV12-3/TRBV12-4 CASSMTGSEGYGYTF TGTGCCAGCAGTATGACAGGGAGTGAAGGCTATGGCTACACCTTC
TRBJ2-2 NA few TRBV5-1 CASSLAPETGNTGELFF TGCGCCAGCAGCTTGGCTCCTGAGACAGGGAACACCGGGGAGCTGTTTTTT
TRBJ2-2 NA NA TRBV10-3 CAISRLPKNTGELFF TGTGCCATCAGTCGACTCCCTAAGAACACCGGGGAGCTGTTTTTT
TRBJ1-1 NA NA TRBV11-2 CASSLGSFGMNTEAFF TGTGCCAGCAGCTTAGGGAGCTTCGGAATGAACACTGAAGCTTTCTTT
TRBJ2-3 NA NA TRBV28 CASSRIVDTQYF TGTGCCAGCAGCCGGATAGTAGATACGCAGTATTTT
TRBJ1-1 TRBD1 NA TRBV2 CASTLTGDPTEAFF TGTGCCAGCACGTTGACAGGGGACCCCACTGAAGCTTTCTTT
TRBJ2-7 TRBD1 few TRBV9 CASSATGQGVEQYF TGTGCCAGCAGCGCCACCGGACAGGGGGTCGAGCAGTACTTC
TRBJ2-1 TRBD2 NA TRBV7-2 CASSSTSGTLSYNEQFF TGTGCCAGCAGCTCCACTAGCGGGACGCTCTCCTACAATGAGCAGTTCTTC
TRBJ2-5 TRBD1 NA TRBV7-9 CASSLAGQRLTQYF TGTGCCAGCAGCTTAGCGGGACAGAGATTGACCCAGTACTTC
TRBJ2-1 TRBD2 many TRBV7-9 CASSFPSGETYNEQFF TGTGCCAGCAGCTTCCCTAGCGGAGAAACCTACAATGAGCAGTTCTTC
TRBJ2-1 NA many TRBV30 CAWSVPPGPWQFF TGTGCCTGGAGTGTACCACCCGGCCCTTGGCAGTTCTTC
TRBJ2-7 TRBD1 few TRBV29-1 CSVEGTGGDEQYF TGCAGCGTTGAAGGGACAGGGGGGGACGAGCAGTACTTC
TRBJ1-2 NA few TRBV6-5 CASSTQVSYGYTF TGTGCCAGCAGTACACAGGTGAGCTATGGCTACACCTTC
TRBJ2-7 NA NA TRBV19 CATAAGPGKFEQYF TGTGCCACCGCCGCAGGCCCTGGGAAGTTCGAGCAGTACTTC
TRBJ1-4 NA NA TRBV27 CASSLSGTRHTETNEKLFF TGTGCCAGCAGTTTATCTGGTACGCGCCACACCGAAACTAATGAAAAACTGTTTTTT
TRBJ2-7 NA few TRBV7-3 CASSLIVGSEQYF TGTGCCAGCAGCTTAATAGTGGGATCCGAGCAGTACTTC
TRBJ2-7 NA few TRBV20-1 CSASVPTSRYEQYF TGCAGTGCTAGCGTCCCTACTAGCCGGTACGAGCAGTACTTC
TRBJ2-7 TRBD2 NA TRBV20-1 CSARKGQTSGSWIF TGCAGTGCTAGAAAGGGGCAGACAAGCGGGAGTTGGATCTTC